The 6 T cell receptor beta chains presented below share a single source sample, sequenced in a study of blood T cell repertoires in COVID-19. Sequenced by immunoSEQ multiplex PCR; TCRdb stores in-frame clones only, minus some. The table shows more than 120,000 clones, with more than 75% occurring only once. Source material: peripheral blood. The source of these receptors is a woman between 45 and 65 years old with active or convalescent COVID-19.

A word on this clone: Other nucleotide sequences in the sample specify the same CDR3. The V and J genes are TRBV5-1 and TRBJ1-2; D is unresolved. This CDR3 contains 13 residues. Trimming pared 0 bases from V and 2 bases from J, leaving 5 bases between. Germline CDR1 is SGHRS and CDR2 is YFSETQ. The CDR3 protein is CASSLGANYGYTF. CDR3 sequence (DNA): TGCGCCAGCAGCTTGGGCGCGAACTATGGCTACACCTTC.

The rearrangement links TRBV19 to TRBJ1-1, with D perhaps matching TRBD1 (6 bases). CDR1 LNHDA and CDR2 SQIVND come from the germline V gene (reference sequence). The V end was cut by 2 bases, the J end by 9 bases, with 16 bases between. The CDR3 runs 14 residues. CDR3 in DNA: TGTGCCAGTAGTATAAATCGACTGGACAGAAAAGCTTTCTTT. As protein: CASSINRLDRKAFF.

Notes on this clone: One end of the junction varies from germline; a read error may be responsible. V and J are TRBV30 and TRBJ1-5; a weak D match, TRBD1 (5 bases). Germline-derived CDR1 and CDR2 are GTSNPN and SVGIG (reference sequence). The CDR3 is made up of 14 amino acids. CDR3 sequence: CAWSDRRGNQSQHF. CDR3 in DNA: TGTGCCTGGAGTGATCGGCGGGGGAATCAGTCCCAGCATTTT.

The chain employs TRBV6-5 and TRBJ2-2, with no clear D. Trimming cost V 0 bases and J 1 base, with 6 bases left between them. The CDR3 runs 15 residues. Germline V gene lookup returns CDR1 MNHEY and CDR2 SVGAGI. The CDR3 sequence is CASSYSDMNTGELFF. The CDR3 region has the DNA TGTGCCAGCAGTTACTCAGACATGAACACCGGGGAGCTGTTTTTT.

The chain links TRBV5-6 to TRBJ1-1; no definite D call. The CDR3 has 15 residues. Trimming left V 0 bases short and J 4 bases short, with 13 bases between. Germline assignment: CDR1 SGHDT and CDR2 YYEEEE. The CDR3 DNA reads TGTGCCAGCAGCTTGGAAGGAGATTGGCGCACTGAAGCTTTCTTT. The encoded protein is CASSLEGDWRTEAFF. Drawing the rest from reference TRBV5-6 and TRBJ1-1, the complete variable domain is DAGVTQSPTHLIKTRGQQVTLRCSPKSGHDTVSWYQQALGQGPQFIFQYYEEEERQRGNFPDRFSGHQFPNYSSELNVNALLLGDSALYLCASSLEGDWRTEAFFGQGTRLTVV.

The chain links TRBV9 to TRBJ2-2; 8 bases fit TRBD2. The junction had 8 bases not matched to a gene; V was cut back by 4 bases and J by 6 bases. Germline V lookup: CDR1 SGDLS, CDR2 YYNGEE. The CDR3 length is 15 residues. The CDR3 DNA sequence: TGTGCCAGCAGCTCGGGGACTAGTCGGTCCGGGGAGCTGTTTTTT. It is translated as CASSSGTSRSGELFF.